One sample yielded the 23 T cell receptor beta chains listed below, sequenced in a study of beta chain features in type 1 diabetes. Every isolated RNA sample was fully reverse transcribed, so sequencing captured expressed TCRB transcripts. TCRdb's copy holds only in-frame clones and misses some; the assay was immunoSEQ multiplex PCR. In the table there are over 150,000 clones, around 8.5% of which are singletons. Sequenced input: central memory CD4+ T cells from blood. The receptors derive from a man aged 18 to 30 in good health.

This clone was counted only a few times. The chain's CDR3 is CSVEETVQETQYF. CDR3 nucleotide sequence: TGCAGCGTTGAAGAGACAGTCCAAGAGACCCAGTACTTC. V gene TRBV29-1 combines with J gene TRBJ2-5, with D tentatively TRBD1 (5 bases). This CDR3 has 13 amino acids. Germline CDR1 and CDR2: SQVTM and ANQGSEA. Trimming removed 0 bases at V and 1 base at J, with 6 bases between.

This clone was detected a few times. This rearrangement joins TRBV15 to TRBJ2-2, with D possibly matching TRBD2 (5 bases). Germline values: CDR1 LNHNV, CDR2 YYDKDF (reference sequence). The CDR3 is 16 residues long. V was clipped by 3 bases and J by 0 bases, with 11 bases between them. The CDR3 sequence is CATSRRELPNTGELFF. In DNA, the CDR3 is TGTGCCACCAGCAGGAGGGAACTGCCGAACACCGGGGAGCTGTTTTTT. The variable domain in full, completed from reference TRBV15 and TRBJ2-2, reads DAMVIQNPRYQVTQFGKPVTLSCSQTLNHNVMYWYQQKSSQAPKLLFHYYDKDFNNEADTPDNFQSRRPNTSFCFLDIRSPGLGDTAMYLCATSRRELPNTGELFFGEGSRLTVL.

The J gene is TRBJ2-7, the V gene TRBV5-4, with D possibly TRBD1 on 6 matching bases. Germline V gene lookup returns CDR1 SGHNT and CDR2 YYREEE (reference sequence). The CDR3 contains 13 residues. V was cut by 7 bases and J by 0 bases, with 11 bases left in between. CDR3 in DNA: TGTGCCAGCGGGACACGAGACTCCTACGAGCAGTACTTC. Protein sequence: CASGTRDSYEQYF.

The sample holds a few counts of this clone. The chain carries TRBV5-4 and TRBJ1-4; 9 positions agree with TRBD1. Germline CDR1 SGHNT, CDR2 YYREEE (reference sequence). Germline trimming cut 2 bases from V and 8 bases from J; bases unmatched to any gene: 4. The CDR3 length is 14 residues. The DNA of the CDR3 is TGTGCCAGCAGCTTCACAGGGGGCGACGAAAAACTGTTTTTT. This gives the protein CASSFTGGDEKLFF.

This chain connects TRBV4-3 to TRBJ1-2; D not certain. Looked up from germline, CDR1 is LGHNA and CDR2 is YSLEER. Trimming pared 4 bases from V and 3 bases from J, leaving 9 bases between. The CDR3 contains 13 residues. CDR3 bases: TGCGCCAGCAGCCGAGACGGAGACTATGGCTACACCTTC. This encodes CASSRDGDYGYTF.

This clone was picked up a small number of times. The CDR3 DNA reads as TGCGCCAGCAGCTTGGATACAGGGGGCGGCGAGACCCAGTACTTC. Translated, it gives CASSLDTGGGETQYF. The rearrangement uses TRBV5-1 and TRBJ2-5; 9 bases match TRBD1. Unmatched junction bases numbered 5, after V lost 0 bases and J lost 5 bases. The CDR3 spans 15 residues. CDR1 and CDR2 from the germline V gene are SGHRS and YFSETQ.

V gene TRBV29-1 combines with J gene TRBJ2-1; 13 bases are a match to TRBD2. CDR3 length: 15 residues. Trimming at V came to 5 bases and at J to 7 bases, leaving 8 bases not matched to a gene. The germline V gene has CDR1 SQVTM and CDR2 ANQGSEA. The CDR3 DNA reads as TGCAGCGTTCGGACTAGCGGGAGAATCAGTAATGAGCAGTTCTTC. Translated, it gives CSVRTSGRISNEQFF.

This clone turned up a few times. The gene calls are TRBV7-9 and TRBJ1-5; D perhaps matches TRBD1 (6 bases). Germline V gene lookup returns CDR1 SEHNR and CDR2 FQNEAQ (reference sequence). The V end lost 6 bases, the J end lost 3 bases, and 12 bases lay between the germline ends. The CDR3 contains 14 residues. CDR3 protein: CASSNQGSNQPQHF. CDR3 coding DNA: TGTGCCAGCAGTAATCAGGGGTCCAATCAGCCCCAGCATTTT.

This clone was recorded a few times. The rearrangement uses TRBV7-2 and TRBJ1-2, with a possible D match to TRBD1 (5 bases). CDR1 is SGHTA and CDR2 is FQGNSA in the germline V gene. This CDR3 comprises 11 residues. Trimming shortened V by 10 bases and J by 5 bases, and 11 bases separated the two germline ends. The CDR3 is CAIKRGYGYTF. DNA for the CDR3: TGTGCCATAAAACGGGGGTATGGCTACACCTTC. The full variable domain, rest sourced from reference TRBV7-2 and TRBJ1-2, is GAGVSQSPSNKVTEKGKDVELRCDPISGHTALYWYRQSLGQGLEFLIYFQGNSAPDKSGLPSDRFSAERTGGSVSTLTIQRTQQEDSAVYLCAIKRGYGYTFGSGTRLTVV.

The chain employs TRBV5-1 and TRBJ1-4; 9 positions agree with TRBD1. J gave up 4 bases and V 2 bases, and 3 bases lay outside the gene matches. The CDR3 runs to 15 residues. Germline CDR1 and CDR2: SGHRS and YFSETQ. In DNA, the CDR3 is TGCGCCAGCAGCTTCGGACAGGGGAATAATGAAAAACTGTTTTTT. As protein: CASSFGQGNNEKLFF. Full variable domain (outside the CDR3, taken from reference TRBV5-1 and TRBJ1-4): KAGVTQTPRYLIKTRGQQVTLSCSPISGHRSVSWYQQTPGQGLQFLFEYFSETQRNKGNFPGRFSGRQFSNSRSEMNVSTLELGDSALYLCASSFGQGNNEKLFFGSGTQLSVL.

The chain links TRBV5-1 to TRBJ2-7; tentatively, D is TRBD1 (5 bases). The CDR3 has 13 amino acids. V was pared by 5 bases and J by 1 base, with 10 bases between. Looked up from germline, CDR1 is SGHRS and CDR2 is YFSETQ. This chain's CDR3 is CASRGVISYEQYF. The CDR3 coding sequence is TGCGCCAGCAGAGGGGTCATATCCTACGAGCAGTACTTC.

The chain couples TRBV18 to TRBJ2-3; 13 nucleotides align to TRBD2. The J segment lost 4 bases and the V segment lost 3 bases, leaving 4 bases of the junction unmatched. CDR3 length equals 16 residues. The germline V gene encodes CDR1 KGHSH and CDR2 LQKENI. CDR3 DNA: TGTGCCAGCTCACCCAGGACTAGCGGGAGTTCAGATACGCAGTATTTT. Amino acids: CASSPRTSGSSDTQYF.

J is TRBJ2-1 and V is TRBV30, with 11 bases matching TRBD1. V shed 8 bases, J shed 7 bases, and the junction held 7 bases outside the gene matches. The CDR3 covers 13 residues. From germline, CDR1 is GTSNPN and CDR2 SVGIG (reference sequence). CDR3: CAGRDRGNNEQFF. The CDR3 coding sequence is TGTGCCGGCCGGGACAGGGGGAATAATGAGCAGTTCTTC.

In this sample, this clone turned up a few times. The V and J genes are TRBV30 and TRBJ2-7; 7 nucleotides align to TRBD2. Germline-derived CDR1 and CDR2 are GTSNPN and SVGIG (reference sequence). V dropped 8 bases and J dropped 4; count of bases not matched to a gene: 20. The CDR3 contains 16 residues. The CDR3 bases are TGTGCCCTAAGCCTGGGACTACCATTATACTCTTACGAGCAGTACTTC. The encoded protein is CALSLGLPLYSYEQYF.

This clone showed up just a few times. V gene TRBV6-5 combines with J gene TRBJ1-1; D unresolved. The V end was cut by 0 bases, the J end by 4 bases, with 9 bases between. Germline assignment: CDR1 MNHEY and CDR2 SVGAGI. The CDR3 loop spans 14 amino acids. The CDR3 sequence is CASSYSKSSTEAFF. The CDR3 coding sequence is TGTGCCAGCAGTTACTCGAAGAGTTCCACTGAAGCTTTCTTT.

The chain uses TRBV7-9 and TRBJ2-5; D unresolved. V gave up 3 bases and J gave up 3 bases, with 14 bases separating them. Germline V gene sequence: CDR1 SEHNR, CDR2 FQNEAQ (reference sequence). This CDR3 comprises 15 residues. The CDR3 DNA reads as TGTGCCAGCAGCTTTGAAGCTGGGCAGAAAGAGACCCAGTACTTC. Protein sequence: CASSFEAGQKETQYF.

This chain links TRBV10-3 with TRBJ2-7; D gene uncertain. The ends were cut back, 2 bases at V and 3 bases at J, with 5 bases in the middle. Germline V CDR1 and CDR2: ENHRY, SYGVKD. CDR3 length equals 12 residues. CDR3 residues: CAISEMSYEQYF. As DNA, the CDR3 is TGTGCCATCAGTGAGATGAGCTACGAGCAGTACTTC.

This clone was recorded many times. For the CDR3, the DNA is TGTGCCAGCAGTCCCCCCGGACTGAGAAGTGGGACCCAGTACTTC. Its protein is CASSPPGLRSGTQYF. The chain couples TRBV28 to TRBJ2-5, with a tentative D call TRBD2 (5 bases). The V gene lost 5 bases and the J gene lost 7 bases, with 20 bases spanning the gap. The CDR3 covers 15 residues. Per germline, CDR1 MDHEN and CDR2 SYDVKM.

This chain links TRBV11-1 with TRBJ2-5, with 9 bases matching TRBD2. The CDR3 runs to 15 residues. Germline assignment: CDR1 SGHAT and CDR2 FQDESV (reference sequence). Germline trimming cut 5 bases from V and 2 bases from J; bases unmatched to any gene: 6. CDR3 sequence (DNA): TGTGCCAGCAGCAGGCCTAGCGGGGCACAAGAGACCCAGTACTTC. Translating it yields CASSRPSGAQETQYF. The full variable domain, completed using reference TRBV11-1 and TRBJ2-5, is EAEVAQSPRYKITEKSQAVAFWCDPISGHATLYWYRQILGQGPELLVQFQDESVVDDSQLPKDRFSAERLKGVDSTLKIQPAELGDSAMYLCASSRPSGAQETQYFGPGTRLLVL.

For this clone: Relative to the germline gene, one junction end is altered; a read error may explain this. The chain links TRBV5-4 to TRBJ2-5; D remains unclear. This CDR3 region has 13 residues. From germline, CDR1 is SGHNT and CDR2 YYREEE (reference sequence). CDR3 protein: CASSQAGQETQYF. DNA of the CDR3: TGCGCCAGCAGCCAAGCCGGGCAAGAGACCCAGTACTTC.

This clone was seen only a few times. The chain is built from TRBV2 and TRBJ1-1, with D possibly TRBD1 on 6 matching bases. The CDR3 runs 13 residues. Trimming removed 7 bases from V and 3 bases from J, with 12 bases in between. The germline V gene has CDR1 SNHLY and CDR2 FYNNEI. CDR3 bases: TGTGCCAGCAATAATTACAGGGACACTGAAGCTTTCTTT. It is translated as CASNNYRDTEAFF.

The J gene is TRBJ2-7, the V gene TRBV5-1; possibly TRBD2 for D (5 bases). Germline V gives CDR1 SGHRS, CDR2 YFSETQ. This CDR3 is 15 amino acids long. Trimming stripped 6 bases from V and 0 bases from J, with 16 bases between. In DNA form, the CDR3 reads TGCGCCAGCACCAAAACGACGGGGAGCTCCTACGAGCAGTACTTC. It is translated as CASTKTTGSSYEQYF.

This clone was seen only a few times. This chain joins TRBV7-2 and TRBJ2-7, with D perhaps TRBD2 (6 bases). Trimming left V 0 bases short and J 2 bases short, with 14 bases between. Germline V gives CDR1 SGHTA, CDR2 FQGNSA. CDR3 length: 16 residues. In nucleotides, the CDR3 is TGTGCCAGCAGCTTAGCCCAAGCGGGCGCGGCCTACGAGCAGTACTTC. This sequence encodes CASSLAQAGAAYEQYF.